This T cell receptor (beta chain) emerged from a study of T cells in Graves' hyperthyroidism and ophthalmopathy. TCR beta CDR3 regions were amplified from RNA transcripts. During a first-round RT-PCR of the TCR CDR3, the HTBI primer set was used. TCRdb re-analysed the multiplex PCR reads in MiXCR, keeping a single row per CDR3 protein. The sample gives 400,000 to 550,000 distinct CDR3 sequences, about an eighth of which show up once; less than 20% is in the top ten. V shed 7 bases and J shed 0 bases, with 12 bases lying between them. CDR3 length equals 15 residues. The sample holds many counts of this clonotype.

The chain recombines TRBV12-3 or TRBV12-4 with TRBJ1-4; D possibly corresponds to TRBD1 (6 bases). Sequencing used blood. This TCR came from a young woman with Graves' hyperthyroidism. For the CDR3, the DNA is TGTGCCAGCAAGCAGGGGAGCGCAACTAATGAAAAACTGTTTTTT. It translates to CASKQGSATNEKLFF.